These T cell receptor beta chains were read from a single sample in a study of control samples from healthy donors and cancer patients. Clones were sequenced by immunoSEQ multiplex PCR, and TCRdb holds only the in-frame ones, with some missing. The sample consists of over 50,000 clones, approximately 85% of them appearing once. The sequencing input was blood. The receptor source for this set is a man aged 45-65 years in good health. The conserved cysteine and the conserved F or W are not part of the CDR3 here. The D gene is left open where the match is weak.

V: TRBV28; D: .; CDR3: ASSPGPGNQPQH
V: TRBV4-1; D: .; CDR3: ASSLVDTANYGYT
V: TRBV11-2; D: .; CDR3: ASSFGESSYEQY
V: TRBV6-5; D: TRBD2; CDR3: ASSYRLAGTDTQY
V: TRBV18; D: TRBD1; CDR3: ASSPQGTGNQPQH
V: TRBV24-1; D: TRBD1; CDR3: ATSDPTGEVGELF
V: TRBV9; D: TRBD2; CDR3: ASSVGVLAGVGYTGELF
V: TRBV5-4; D: TRBD1; CDR3: ASSLGDRADQETQY
V: TRBV2; D: .; CDR3: ASSEGSGWGEQY
V: TRBV5-1; D: TRBD1; CDR3: ASSDGTGGMNTEAF
V: TRBV5-1; D: TRBD1; CDR3: ASSSDRSYEQY
V: TRBV24-1; D: .; CDR3: ATRRGREREGTGELF
V: TRBV5-1; D: TRBD1; CDR3: ASRERQGANEQF
V: TRBV28; D: TRBD2; CDR3: ASTLGLAGTDEQY
V: TRBV29-1; D: TRBD2; CDR3: SVAGLGLTDTQY
V: TRBV5-1; D: .; CDR3: ASSYLTESNNEQF
V: TRBV27; D: .; CDR3: ASSLFLGTEHSPLH
V: TRBV6-2/TRBV6-3; D: .; CDR3: ASSYPTDGELF
V: TRBV7-3; D: TRBD1; CDR3: ASSLMDRDGGELF
V: TRBV7-9; D: .; CDR3: ASSLAGSDEKLF
V: TRBV7-6; D: .; CDR3: ASSLEVAGYTEAF
V: TRBV24-1; D: .; CDR3: ATRLGDSGPTGELF
V: TRBV5-1; D: .; CDR3: ASSSWDDSYEQY
V: TRBV3-1/TRBV3-2; D: .; CDR3: ASSQRDLSGYT
V: TRBV12-3/TRBV12-4; D: .; CDR3: ASSSEYTIY
V: TRBV2; D: TRBD2; CDR3: ASSVAGGGYEQY
V: TRBV15; D: TRBD2; CDR3: ATSRDEGAGYEQY
V: TRBV11-2; D: TRBD2; CDR3: ASSLSDSGNANTGELF
V: TRBV9; D: TRBD2; CDR3: ASSVGLADYEQY
V: TRBV11-2; D: .; CDR3: ASSLNNDRQF
V: TRBV10-2; D: TRBD1; CDR3: ASSESGQGGGEKLF
V: TRBV19; D: TRBD1; CDR3: ASSSQGALGNTIY
V: TRBV19; D: .; CDR3: ASEGGNENEQF
V: TRBV7-8; D: .; CDR3: ASSSGLTNEKLF
V: TRBV6-5; D: .; CDR3: ASSALRAYNEQF
V: TRBV3-1/TRBV3-2; D: .; CDR3: ASSQPGRRSGTEAF
V: TRBV29-1; D: TRBD1; CDR3: SVETGGGNIQY
V: TRBV20-1; D: TRBD1; CDR3: SASRGPQETQY
V: TRBV19; D: TRBD1; CDR3: ASSPGDRGLTGEQF
V: TRBV24-1; D: .; CDR3: ATSDPLGAQY
V: TRBV5-6; D: TRBD2; CDR3: ASSDPSGRPGELF
V: TRBV10-1; D: .; CDR3: ASSQVRDTGRGTDTQY
V: TRBV6-5; D: TRBD2; CDR3: ASSPGLASIHEQF
V: TRBV29-1; D: .; CDR3: SVVGLQETQY
V: TRBV7-6; D: TRBD1; CDR3: ASSSTGGKGTGELF
V: TRBV24-1; D: .; CDR3: ATSALEKMTQY
V: TRBV27; D: .; CDR3: ASSIATNEKLF
V: TRBV6-6; D: .; CDR3: ASSLHPASYSPLH
V: TRBV28; D: .; CDR3: ASSFRGRGYGYT
V: TRBV7-3; D: TRBD1; CDR3: ASSLHGTATYEQY
V: TRBV28; D: TRBD1; CDR3: ASSSSPGTGTYEQY
V: TRBV7-9; D: TRBD1; CDR3: ASTLTYDRALYNEQF
V: TRBV19; D: TRBD2; CDR3: ASSRGGTYEQY